The 20 T cell receptor beta chains listed next were all sequenced from one sample in a study of blood T cell repertoires in COVID-19. Using immunoSEQ multiplex PCR, the repertoire was profiled, and TCRdb retains in-frame clones only, with some absent. The data contain about 150,000 clones, about 88% of them singletons. Input material: peripheral blood. All receptors come from an older woman with COVID-19, enrolled during active disease.

The chain links TRBV19 to TRBJ1-2; D is ambiguous. V was trimmed by 1 base and J by 3 bases, leaving 6 bases between them. This CDR3 has 13 residues. Germline assignment: CDR1 LNHDA and CDR2 SQIVND (reference sequence). CDR3 amino acids: CASSIAPHYGYTF. For the CDR3, the DNA is TGTGCCAGTAGTATAGCTCCCCACTATGGCTACACCTTC.

The chain carries TRBV27 and TRBJ1-1; TRBD1 matches at 10 bases. V lost 6 bases and J lost 1; bases outside the gene matches: 8. CDR1 and CDR2 (germline): MNHEY, SMNVEV (reference sequence). The CDR3 consists of 16 residues. CDR3 nucleotide sequence: TGTGCCAGCAGATCTAAGACAGGGGGCGCGAACACTGAAGCTTTCTTT. Encoded protein: CASRSKTGGANTEAFF.

CDR3 sequence (DNA): TGTGCCAGCAGCCGGACAGGAACCGGCAATCAGCCCCAGCATTTT. Protein: CASSRTGTGNQPQHF. The chain links TRBV7-2 to TRBJ1-5; TRBD1 agrees at 7 bases. Trimming cost V 5 bases and J 2 bases; bases outside gene matches: 6. There are 15 residues in the CDR3. Germline V gives CDR1 SGHTA, CDR2 FQGNSA.

This clone occurred once. The chain couples TRBV6-6 to TRBJ1-1, with a weak D call TRBD1 (5 bases). Trimming stripped 7 bases from V and 3 bases from J, with 9 bases between. Germline V lookup: CDR1 MNHNY, CDR2 SVGAGI (reference sequence). This CDR3 contains 12 residues. The CDR3 sequence is CASTGGYTEAFF. The CDR3 DNA sequence: TGTGCCAGCACGGGGGGGTACACTGAAGCTTTCTTT.

This chain joins TRBV6-6 and TRBJ2-7; unclear D gene. V lost 4 bases and J 4 bases, leaving 11 bases between the germline ends. Germline values: CDR1 MNHNY, CDR2 SVGAGI (reference sequence). CDR3 length: 13 amino acids. The CDR3 DNA follows: TGTGCCAGCAGTTTGACTCACATTTACGAGCAGTACTTC. It yields the protein CASSLTHIYEQYF.

The V and J genes are TRBV5-6 and TRBJ2-5; D is perhaps TRBD1 (5 bases). Germline CDR1 SGHDT, CDR2 YYEEEE. The V gene lost 6 bases and the J gene lost 0 bases, with 27 bases spanning the gap. This CDR3 region has 19 residues. The CDR3: CASTQMGPPYQGYQETQYF. CDR3 bases: TGTGCCAGCACCCAAATGGGGCCGCCGTACCAAGGTTACCAAGAGACCCAGTACTTC.

This clone was detected only once. The V call is TRBV10-3, the J call TRBJ2-7; weak D call: TRBD2 (7 bases). Germline V gene sequence: CDR1 ENHRY, CDR2 SYGVKD. V lost 5 bases to trimming and J lost 4 bases, with 15 bases between them. This CDR3 has 14 residues. This CDR3 is CAISRGGRDYEQYV. DNA for the CDR3: TGTGCCATCAGTAGGGGGGGACGGGATTACGAGCAGTACGTC.

There are a few counts of this clone. The V and J genes are TRBV6-5 and TRBJ1-5; no reliable D call. CDR1 is MNHEY and CDR2 is SVGAGI in the germline V gene. V was pared by 4 bases and J by 1 base, with 8 bases between. This CDR3 spans 14 amino acids. CDR3 amino acids: CASSFPQSNQPQHF. CDR3 DNA sequence: TGTGCCAGCAGTTTTCCGCAGAGCAATCAGCCCCAGCATTTT.

A few counts support this clone. The chain employs TRBV25-1 and TRBJ1-1; D perhaps matches TRBD1 (5 bases). The CDR3 covers 14 residues. CDR1 and CDR2 from the germline V gene are MGHDK and SYGVNS. Deletions cut 6 bases from V and 4 bases from J, with 15 bases between. For the CDR3, the DNA is TGTGCCAGCAGACTCGACATCCAGGGCACTGAAGCTTTCTTT. This gives the protein CASRLDIQGTEAFF.

The count of this clone is one. The chain is built from TRBV5-5 and TRBJ1-1; D unclear. The CDR3 runs 15 residues. The V and J ends lost 2 bases and 0 bases respectively, with 11 bases between them. CDR1 is SGHKS and CDR2 is YYEKEE in the germline V gene (reference sequence). CDR3 protein: CASSLLSAVNTEAFF. In nucleotides, the CDR3 is TGTGCCAGCAGCTTACTGTCCGCGGTGAACACTGAAGCTTTCTTT.

This sequence joins TRBV6-5 and TRBJ2-7, with 9 bases fitting TRBD1. This CDR3 contains 14 residues. J was trimmed by 6 bases and V by 6 bases; bases with no gene match: 9. Germline V CDR1 and CDR2: MNHEY, SVGAGI. This chain's CDR3 is CASSLRDREGEQYF. In nucleotides, the CDR3 is TGTGCCAGCAGCCTCCGGGACAGGGAGGGCGAGCAGTACTTC.

This chain joins TRBV9 and TRBJ1-1; unclear D gene. The germline V gene encodes CDR1 SGDLS and CDR2 YYNGEE. V lost 3 bases to trimming and J lost 7 bases, with 7 bases between them. This CDR3 region has 11 residues. CDR3 bases: TGTGCCAGCAGCGCGGGATATGAAGCTTTCTTT. This sequence encodes CASSAGYEAFF.

The genes are TRBV5-6 and TRBJ1-1; TRBD1 agrees at 9 bases. In germline, CDR1 is SGHDT, CDR2 YYEEEE. CDR3 length: 14 residues. Unmatched junction bases numbered 7, after V lost 4 bases and J lost 6 bases. CDR3 sequence (DNA): TGTGCCAGCAGCACCGGGACAGGGAGCGCTGAAGCTTTCTTT. Protein: CASSTGTGSAEAFF.

J is TRBJ1-5 and V is TRBV6-2 or TRBV6-3; perhaps TRBD1 as D (6 bases). The V end lost 4 bases, the J end lost 5 bases, and 9 bases lay between the germline ends. Looked up from germline, CDR1 is MNHEY and CDR2 is SVGEGT. The CDR3 runs to 13 residues. The CDR3 here is CASSSQGYQPQHF. In nucleotides, the CDR3 is TGTGCCAGCAGTTCCCAGGGGTATCAGCCCCAGCATTTT.

A note on this clone: This sample includes further DNA sequences coding for the same CDR3. The genes are TRBV5-1 and TRBJ2-5; TRBD1 matches at 8 bases. CDR1 is SGHRS and CDR2 is YFSETQ in the germline V gene. Germline trimming cut 3 bases from V and 4 bases from J; bases unmatched to any gene: 2. The CDR3 totals 13 residues. The DNA of the CDR3 is TGCGCCAGCAGCTCACAGGGGGGAGAGACCCAGTACTTC. Translating gives CASSSQGGETQYF.

V is TRBV29-1 and J is TRBJ1-4, with 7 nucleotides matching TRBD1. The germline V gene has CDR1 SQVTM and CDR2 ANQGSEA. V dropped 4 bases and J dropped 7; count of bases not matched to a gene: 6. The CDR3 has 13 residues. CDR3 in amino acids: CSVGSAGGEKLFF. The CDR3 DNA is TGCAGCGTTGGCTCTGCAGGGGGTGAAAAACTGTTTTTT.

The chain carries TRBV5-4 and TRBJ1-6; D is unclear. This CDR3 is built from 12 residues. Trimming stripped 2 bases from V and 8 bases from J, with 5 bases between. Germline V gene data show CDR1 as SGHNT and CDR2 as YYREEE (reference sequence). Written as DNA, the CDR3 is TGTGCCAGCAGCTTTTATGATTCACCCCTCCACTTT. It specifies CASSFYDSPLHF.

This chain joins TRBV7-2 and TRBJ1-5, with unresolved D. The CDR3 extends over 15 amino acids. CDR1 SGHTA and CDR2 FQGNSA come from the germline V gene. V gave up 2 bases and J gave up 0 bases, with 8 bases separating them. The CDR3 reads CASSLSSPSNQPQHF. DNA for the CDR3: TGTGCCAGCAGCTTATCCAGTCCTAGCAATCAGCCCCAGCATTTT.

This chain joins TRBV19 and TRBJ1-3; D is unclear. Trimming took 5 bases from V and 0 from J, leaving 11 bases between them. Per the germline V gene, CDR1 is LNHDA and CDR2 is SQIVND (reference sequence). The CDR3 runs 15 residues. For the CDR3, the DNA is TGTGCCAGTAGTCCGTTTACGGGCTCTGGAAACACCATATATTTT. Amino acids: CASSPFTGSGNTIYF. Looking up the rest from reference TRBV19 and TRBJ1-3 gives the full variable domain: DGGITQSPKYLFRKEGQNVTLSCEQNLNHDAMYWYRQDPGQGLRLIYYSQIVNDFQKGDIAEGYSVSREKKESFPLTVTSAQKNPTAFYLCASSPFTGSGNTIYFGEGSWLTVV.

This clone was recorded once. The rearrangement links TRBV19 to TRBJ1-6; D unresolved. Germline V CDR1 and CDR2: LNHDA, SQIVND (reference sequence). The CDR3 length is 15 residues. Trimming removed 4 bases at V and 9 bases at J, with 16 bases between. The CDR3 DNA sequence: TGTGCCAGTAGTACCCGGACGGGAGGACGTTCACCCCTCCACTTT. It codes for CASSTRTGGRSPLHF.